Presented here are 10 T cell receptor beta chains from one specimen sequenced in a study of control samples from healthy donors and cancer patients. The method was immunoSEQ multiplex PCR; TCRdb's version includes in-frame clones alone and lacks a portion of them. The table includes more than 150,000 clones, 90% to 95% detected once. Specimen: blood. The source is a man between 18 and 29 years old in good health.

The CDR3 loop is CASSPRQGMNMNTEAFF. The CDR3 DNA reads TGTGCCAGTAGTCCGAGACAGGGAATGAACATGAACACTGAAGCTTTCTTT. This chain connects TRBV19 to TRBJ1-1; TRBD1 matches at 7 bases. V dropped 5 bases and J dropped 0; count of bases not matched to a gene: 12. The CDR3 contains 17 residues. CDR1 and CDR2 from the germline V gene are LNHDA and SQIVND (reference sequence).

The gene calls are TRBV5-1 and TRBJ2-3; D may be TRBD2 (7 bases). V was trimmed by 2 bases and J by 2 bases, leaving 15 bases between them. CDR1 and CDR2 from the germline V gene are SGHRS and YFSETQ. This CDR3 contains 16 residues. CDR3: CASSFRSGTYTDTQYF. In nucleotides, the CDR3 is TGCGCCAGCAGCTTTCGAAGCGGGACATACACAGATACGCAGTATTTT.

The chain recombines TRBV12-5 with TRBJ2-2; D not resolved. Germline-derived CDR1 and CDR2 are LGHNT and FRNRAP. V was shortened by 4 bases and J by 0 bases, with 6 bases between the two germline ends. This CDR3 comprises 14 residues. The CDR3 coding sequence is TGTGCTAGTGGTTCAGGCGCGAACACCGGGGAGCTGTTTTTT. Its protein product is CASGSGANTGELFF. Based on the CDR3 plus reference TRBV12-5 and TRBJ2-2, the full variable domain is DARVTQTPRHKVTEMGQEVTMRCQPILGHNTVFWYRQTMMQGLELLAYFRNRAPLDDSGMPKDRFSAEMPDATLATLKIQPSEPRDSAVYFCASGSGANTGELFFGEGSRLTVL.

The rearrangement joins TRBV9 to TRBJ1-1; D remains ambiguous. CDR3 length equals 13 residues. V was trimmed by 4 bases and J by 4 bases, leaving 11 bases between them. In germline, CDR1 is SGDLS, CDR2 YYNGEE. The CDR3, as DNA: TGTGCCAGCAGCAAAGGGTCATTCACTGAAGCTTTCTTT. It is translated as CASSKGSFTEAFF.

The chain combines TRBV29-1 with TRBJ2-3; D possibly corresponds to TRBD2 (7 bases). V was cut by 7 bases and J by 0 bases, with 20 bases left in between. CDR3 length: 16 residues. Looked up from germline, CDR1 is SQVTM and CDR2 is ANQGSEA. The CDR3 loop reads CSGGGQSHPSTDTQYF. CDR3 coding DNA: TGCAGCGGGGGGGGACAATCGCATCCTAGCACAGATACGCAGTATTTT.

Comment on this clone: The junction departs from the called germline gene at one end, perhaps through a read error. CDR3 region: CASSLDRDRPYVF. DNA of the CDR3: TGTGCCAGCAGCTTAGACCGGGACAGGCCCTATGTCTTC. V is TRBV5-6 and J is TRBJ2-7; 8 positions agree with TRBD1. This CDR3 spans 13 amino acids. Germline V gives CDR1 SGHDT, CDR2 YYEEEE.

The genes are TRBV18 and TRBJ2-3; D unclear. Trimming removed 6 bases at V and 0 bases at J, with 16 bases between. The CDR3 sequence is 16 residues long. Germline V CDR1 and CDR2: KGHSH, LQKENI. The CDR3: CASSTLWRSSTDTQYF. Here the CDR3 DNA reads TGTGCCAGCTCCACCCTTTGGCGGAGTAGCACAGATACGCAGTATTTT.

Comment on this clone: The same CDR3 also results from other DNA sequences found in this sample. The rearrangement uses TRBV3-1 (or the pseudogene TRBV3-2) and TRBJ2-2; 10 bases fit TRBD2. Unmatched junction bases numbered 2, after V lost 2 bases and J lost 5 bases. CDR1 and CDR2 (germline): LGHDT, YNNKEL (reference sequence). The CDR3 runs 15 residues. The CDR3 reads CASSQSGGATGELFF. For the CDR3, the DNA is TGTGCCAGCAGCCAAAGCGGGGGGGCAACCGGGGAGCTGTTTTTT.

This rearrangement joins TRBV5-1 to TRBJ1-2; D not certain. V lost 0 bases and J 8 bases, leaving 14 bases between the germline ends. This CDR3 contains 14 residues. CDR1 is SGHRS and CDR2 is YFSETQ in the germline V gene. CDR3 bases: TGCGCCAGCAGCTTGGACACTGAGGTCGTCGGCTACACCTTC. Translating gives CASSLDTEVVGYTF. Based on the CDR3 plus reference TRBV5-1 and TRBJ1-2, the full variable domain is KAGVTQTPRYLIKTRGQQVTLSCSPISGHRSVSWYQQTPGQGLQFLFEYFSETQRNKGNFPGRFSGRQFSNSRSEMNVSTLELGDSALYLCASSLDTEVVGYTFGSGTRLTVV.

The chain joins TRBV11-2 to TRBJ2-7, with unresolved D. The CDR3 covers 14 residues. The germline V and J ends were trimmed by 8 bases and 2 bases, with 16 bases remaining between them. Germline V CDR1 and CDR2: SGHAT, FQNNGV. The CDR3 sequence is CASSSHTIAYEQYF. Written as DNA, the CDR3 is TGTGCCAGCTCCTCACATACAATCGCCTACGAGCAGTACTTC.